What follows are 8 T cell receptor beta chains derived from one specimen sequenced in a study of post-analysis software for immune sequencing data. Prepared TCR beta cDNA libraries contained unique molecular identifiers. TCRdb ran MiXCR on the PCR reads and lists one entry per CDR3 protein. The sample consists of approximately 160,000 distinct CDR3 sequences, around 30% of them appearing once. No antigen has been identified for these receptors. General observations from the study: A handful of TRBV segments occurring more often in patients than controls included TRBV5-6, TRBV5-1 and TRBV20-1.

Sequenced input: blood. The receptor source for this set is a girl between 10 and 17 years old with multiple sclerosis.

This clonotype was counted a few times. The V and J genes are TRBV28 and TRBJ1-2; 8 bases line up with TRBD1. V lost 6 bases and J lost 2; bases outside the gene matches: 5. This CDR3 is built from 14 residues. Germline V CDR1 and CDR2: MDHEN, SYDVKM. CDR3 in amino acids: CASRWGQVNYGYTF. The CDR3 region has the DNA TGTGCCAGCAGGTGGGGACAGGTCAACTATGGCTACACCTTC.

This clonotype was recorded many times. The chain's CDR3 is CASSFTSGASSYEQYF. The DNA of the CDR3 is TGCGCCAGCAGCTTCACTAGCGGGGCCAGCTCCTACGAGCAGTACTTC. This sequence joins TRBV5-1 and TRBJ2-7, with 10 bases aligning to TRBD2. Germline CDR1 reads SGHRS; CDR2 reads YFSETQ. The V and J ends lost 2 bases and 0 bases, in that order; junction bases with no gene match: 5. The CDR3 is made up of 16 amino acids.

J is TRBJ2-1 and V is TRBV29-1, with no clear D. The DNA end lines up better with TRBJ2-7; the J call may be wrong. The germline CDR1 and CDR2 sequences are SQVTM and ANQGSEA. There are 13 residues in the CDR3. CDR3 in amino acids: CSVVAANYNEQYF. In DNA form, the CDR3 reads TGCAGCGTTGTGGCGGCAAACTACAATGAGCAGTACTTC.

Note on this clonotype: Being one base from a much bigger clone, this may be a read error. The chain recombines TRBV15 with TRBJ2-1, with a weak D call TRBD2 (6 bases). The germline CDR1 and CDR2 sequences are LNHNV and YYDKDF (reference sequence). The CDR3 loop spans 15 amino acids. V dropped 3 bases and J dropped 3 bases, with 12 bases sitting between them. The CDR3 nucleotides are TGTGCCACCAGCAGTGACCAGGGAGGCTACAATGAGCAGTTCTTC. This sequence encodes CATSSDQGGYNEQFF.

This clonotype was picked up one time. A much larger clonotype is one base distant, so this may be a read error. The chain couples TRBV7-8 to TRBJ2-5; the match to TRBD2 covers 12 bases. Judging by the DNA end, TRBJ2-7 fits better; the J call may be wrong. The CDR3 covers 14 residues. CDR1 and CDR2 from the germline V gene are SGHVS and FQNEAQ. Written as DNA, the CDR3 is TGTGCCAGCAAGCTAGCGGGAGGGCCGGACGAGCAGTACTTC. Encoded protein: CASKLAGGPDEQYF.

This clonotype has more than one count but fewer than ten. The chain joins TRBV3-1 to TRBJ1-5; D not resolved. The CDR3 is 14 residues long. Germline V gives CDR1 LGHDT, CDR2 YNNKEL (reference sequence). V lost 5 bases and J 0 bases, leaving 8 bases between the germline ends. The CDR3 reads CASSNHNSNQPQHF. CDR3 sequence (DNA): TGTGCCAGCAGCAACCACAATAGCAATCAGCCCCAGCATTTT.

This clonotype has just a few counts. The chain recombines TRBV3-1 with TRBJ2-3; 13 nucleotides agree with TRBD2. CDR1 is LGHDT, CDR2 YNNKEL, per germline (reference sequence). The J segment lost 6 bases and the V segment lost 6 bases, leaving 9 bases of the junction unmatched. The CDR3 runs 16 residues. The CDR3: CASSRPETSGRDTQYF. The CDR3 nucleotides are TGTGCCAGCAGTAGACCCGAGACTAGCGGGAGGGATACGCAGTATTTT.

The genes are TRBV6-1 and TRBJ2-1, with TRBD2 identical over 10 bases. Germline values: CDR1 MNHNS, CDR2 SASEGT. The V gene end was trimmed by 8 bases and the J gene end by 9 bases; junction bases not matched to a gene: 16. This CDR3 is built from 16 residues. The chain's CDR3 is CASQSAGWTSGFEQFF. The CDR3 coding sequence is TGTGCCAGCCAATCGGCGGGGTGGACTAGCGGCTTTGAGCAGTTCTTC.